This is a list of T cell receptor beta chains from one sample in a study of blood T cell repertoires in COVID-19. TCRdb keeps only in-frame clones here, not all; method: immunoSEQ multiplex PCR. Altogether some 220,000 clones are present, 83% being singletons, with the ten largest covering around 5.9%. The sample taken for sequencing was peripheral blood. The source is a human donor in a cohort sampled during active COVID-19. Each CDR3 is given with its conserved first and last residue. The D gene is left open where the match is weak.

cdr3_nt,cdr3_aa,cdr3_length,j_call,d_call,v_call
TGTGCCAGCAGTGTGGCGCTTGGGACTAGCGGCCCTCAGTTCTTC,CASSVALGTSGPQFF,15,TRBJ2-1,TRBD2,TRBV25-1